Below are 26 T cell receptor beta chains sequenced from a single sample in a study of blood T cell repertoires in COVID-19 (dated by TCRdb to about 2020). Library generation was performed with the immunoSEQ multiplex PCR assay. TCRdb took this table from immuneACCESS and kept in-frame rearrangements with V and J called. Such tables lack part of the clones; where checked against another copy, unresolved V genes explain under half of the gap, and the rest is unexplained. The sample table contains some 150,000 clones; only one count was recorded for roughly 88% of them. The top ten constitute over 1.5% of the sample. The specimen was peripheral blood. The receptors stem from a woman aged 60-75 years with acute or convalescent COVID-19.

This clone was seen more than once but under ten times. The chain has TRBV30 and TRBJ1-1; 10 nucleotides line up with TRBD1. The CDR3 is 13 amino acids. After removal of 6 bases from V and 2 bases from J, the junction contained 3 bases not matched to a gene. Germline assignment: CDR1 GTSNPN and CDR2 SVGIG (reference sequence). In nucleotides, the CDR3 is TGTGCCTGTGACAGGGGGCAAAACACTGAAGCTTTCTTT. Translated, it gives CACDRGQNTEAFF.

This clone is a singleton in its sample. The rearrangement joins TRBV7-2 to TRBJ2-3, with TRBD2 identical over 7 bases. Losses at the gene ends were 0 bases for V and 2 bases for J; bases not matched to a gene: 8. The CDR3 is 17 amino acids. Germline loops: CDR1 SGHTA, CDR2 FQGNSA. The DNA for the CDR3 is TGTGCCAGCAGCTTAGCGAAGGTTCTAGCGGTCACAGATACGCAGTATTTT. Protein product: CASSLAKVLAVTDTQYF.

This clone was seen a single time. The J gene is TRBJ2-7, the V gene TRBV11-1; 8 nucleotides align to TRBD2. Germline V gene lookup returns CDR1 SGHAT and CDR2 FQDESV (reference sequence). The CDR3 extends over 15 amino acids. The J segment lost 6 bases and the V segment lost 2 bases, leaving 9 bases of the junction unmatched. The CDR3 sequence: CASSLPGLGSSEQYF. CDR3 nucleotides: TGTGCCAGCAGCTTACCGGGACTAGGCTCGTCCGAGCAGTACTTC.

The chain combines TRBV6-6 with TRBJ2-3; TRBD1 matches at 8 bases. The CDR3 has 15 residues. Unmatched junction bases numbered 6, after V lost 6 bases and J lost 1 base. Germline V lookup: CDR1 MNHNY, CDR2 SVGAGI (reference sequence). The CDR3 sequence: CASRKDREGTDTQYF. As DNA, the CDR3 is TGTGCCAGCAGGAAGGACAGGGAGGGCACAGATACGCAGTATTTT.

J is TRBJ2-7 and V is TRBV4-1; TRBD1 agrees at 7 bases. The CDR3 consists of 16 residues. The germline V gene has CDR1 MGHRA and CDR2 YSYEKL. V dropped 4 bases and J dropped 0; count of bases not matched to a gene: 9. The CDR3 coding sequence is TGCGCCAGCAGCCCCACCGGGACAGCCAACTCCTACGAGCAGTACTTC. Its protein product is CASSPTGTANSYEQYF.

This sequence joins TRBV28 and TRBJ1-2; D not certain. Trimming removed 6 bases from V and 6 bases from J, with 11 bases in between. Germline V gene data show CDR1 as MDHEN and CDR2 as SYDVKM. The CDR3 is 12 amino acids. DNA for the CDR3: TGTGCCAGCAGGCGAGCGGGGAATGGCTACACCTTC. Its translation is CASRRAGNGYTF.

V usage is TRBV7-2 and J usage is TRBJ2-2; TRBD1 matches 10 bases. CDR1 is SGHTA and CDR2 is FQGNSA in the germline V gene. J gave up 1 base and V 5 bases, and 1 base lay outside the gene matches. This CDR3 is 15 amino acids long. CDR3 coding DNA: TGTGCCAGCAGCCGGGACAGGGGGAACACCGGGGAGCTGTTTTTT. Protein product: CASSRDRGNTGELFF.

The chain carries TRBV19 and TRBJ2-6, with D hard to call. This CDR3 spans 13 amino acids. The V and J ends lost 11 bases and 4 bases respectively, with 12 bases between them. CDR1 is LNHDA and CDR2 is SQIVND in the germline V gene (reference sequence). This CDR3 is CAAAGSGANVLTF. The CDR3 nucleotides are TGTGCCGCCGCCGGTAGCGGGGCCAACGTCCTGACTTTC. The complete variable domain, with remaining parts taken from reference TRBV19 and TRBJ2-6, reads DGGITQSPKYLFRKEGQNVTLSCEQNLNHDAMYWYRQDPGQGLRLIYYSQIVNDFQKGDIAEGYSVSREKKESFPLTVTSAQKNPTAFYLCAAAGSGANVLTFGAGSRLTVL.

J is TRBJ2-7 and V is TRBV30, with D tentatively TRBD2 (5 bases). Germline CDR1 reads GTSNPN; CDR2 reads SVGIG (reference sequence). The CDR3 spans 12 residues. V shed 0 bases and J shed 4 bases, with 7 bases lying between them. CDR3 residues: CAWSVRGYEQYF. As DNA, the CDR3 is TGTGCCTGGAGTGTACGGGGTTACGAGCAGTACTTC.

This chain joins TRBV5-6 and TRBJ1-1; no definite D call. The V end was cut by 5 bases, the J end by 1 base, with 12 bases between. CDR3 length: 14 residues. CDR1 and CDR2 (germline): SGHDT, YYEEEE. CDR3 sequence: CASSRWASNTEAFF. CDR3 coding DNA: TGTGCCAGCAGTCGATGGGCATCGAACACTGAAGCTTTCTTT.

CDR3 nucleotides: TGTGCCAGCAGCTTTACAGCGGGGGCCCACAATGAGCAGTTCTTC. Translation: CASSFTAGAHNEQFF. V usage is TRBV7-9 and J usage is TRBJ2-1, with TRBD2 matching 8 bases. Unmatched junction bases numbered 6, after V lost 3 bases and J lost 5 bases. This CDR3 has 15 amino acids. Germline V lookup: CDR1 SEHNR, CDR2 FQNEAQ (reference sequence).

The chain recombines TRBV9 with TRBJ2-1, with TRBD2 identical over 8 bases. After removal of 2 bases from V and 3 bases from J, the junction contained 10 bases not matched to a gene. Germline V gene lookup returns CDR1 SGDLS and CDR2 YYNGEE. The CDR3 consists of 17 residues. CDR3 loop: CASSVAPKRGSYNEQFF. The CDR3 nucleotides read TGTGCCAGCAGCGTCGCCCCCAAGCGGGGGAGCTACAATGAGCAGTTCTTC.

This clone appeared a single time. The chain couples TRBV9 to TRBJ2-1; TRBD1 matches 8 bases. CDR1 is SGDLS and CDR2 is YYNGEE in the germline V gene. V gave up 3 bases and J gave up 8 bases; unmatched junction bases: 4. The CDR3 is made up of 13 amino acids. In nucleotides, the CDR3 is TGTGCCAGCAGCGCGACAGGGGTGGATGAGCAGTTCTTC. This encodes CASSATGVDEQFF.

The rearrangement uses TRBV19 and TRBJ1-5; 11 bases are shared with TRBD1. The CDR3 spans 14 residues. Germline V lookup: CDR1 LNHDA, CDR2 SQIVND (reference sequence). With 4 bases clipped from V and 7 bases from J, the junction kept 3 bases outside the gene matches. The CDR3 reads CASSRDRGGQPQHF. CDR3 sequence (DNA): TGTGCCAGTAGTAGGGACAGGGGGGGCCAGCCCCAGCATTTT.

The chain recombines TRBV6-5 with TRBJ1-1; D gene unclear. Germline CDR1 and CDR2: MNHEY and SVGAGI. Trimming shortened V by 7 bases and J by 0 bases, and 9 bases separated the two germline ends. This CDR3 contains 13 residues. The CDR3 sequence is CASTASVNTEAFF. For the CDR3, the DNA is TGTGCCAGCACCGCCTCAGTGAACACTGAAGCTTTCTTT.

The CDR3 DNA reads as TGTGCCAGTAGTATTACGGCGCGGGGGCCTTCATTCTTC. The encoded protein is CASSITARGPSFF. This chain links TRBV19 with TRBJ2-1, with D maybe TRBD2 (7 bases). This CDR3 spans 13 amino acids. The germline V gene encodes CDR1 LNHDA and CDR2 SQIVND (reference sequence). The V end lost 3 bases, the J end lost 16 bases, and 19 bases lay between the germline ends.

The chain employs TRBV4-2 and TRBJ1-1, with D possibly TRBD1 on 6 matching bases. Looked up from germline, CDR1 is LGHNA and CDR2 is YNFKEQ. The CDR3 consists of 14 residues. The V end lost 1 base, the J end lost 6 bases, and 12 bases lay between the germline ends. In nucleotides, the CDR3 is TGTGCCAGCAGCCAAGGACAGGCTGGCTCTGAAGCTTTCTTT. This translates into CASSQGQAGSEAFF.

CDR3 sequence: CASSQDGTGASPQHF. CDR3 coding DNA: TGTGCCAGCAGCCAAGATGGGACAGGAGCATCGCCCCAGCATTTT. This rearrangement joins TRBV3-1 (or the pseudogene TRBV3-2) to TRBJ1-5, with TRBD1 identical over 8 bases. CDR3 length: 15 residues. With 0 bases clipped from V and 9 bases from J, the junction kept 7 bases outside the gene matches. Germline CDR1 is LGHDT and CDR2 is YNNKEL (reference sequence).

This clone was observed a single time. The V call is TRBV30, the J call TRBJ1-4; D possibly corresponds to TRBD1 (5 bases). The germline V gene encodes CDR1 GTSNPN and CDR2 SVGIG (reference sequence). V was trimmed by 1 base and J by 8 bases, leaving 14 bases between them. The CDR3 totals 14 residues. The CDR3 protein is CAWSEGGHFEKLFF. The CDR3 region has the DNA TGTGCCTGGAGTGAAGGCGGACATTTCGAAAAACTGTTTTTT.

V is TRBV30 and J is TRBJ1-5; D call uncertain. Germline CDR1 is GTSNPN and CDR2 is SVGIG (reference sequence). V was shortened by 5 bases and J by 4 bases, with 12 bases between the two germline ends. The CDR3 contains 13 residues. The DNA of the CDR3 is TGTGCCTGGTCCCCTACGGTAAATCAGCCCCAGCATTTT. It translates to CAWSPTVNQPQHF.

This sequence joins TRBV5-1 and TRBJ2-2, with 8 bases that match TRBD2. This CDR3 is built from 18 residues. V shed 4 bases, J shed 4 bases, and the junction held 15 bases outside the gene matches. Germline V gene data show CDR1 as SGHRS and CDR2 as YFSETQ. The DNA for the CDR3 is TGCGCCAGCAGCCCTAGGGCCCTTAGCGGGAAACGCACCGGGGAGCTGTTTTTT. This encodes CASSPRALSGKRTGELFF.

The CDR3 DNA reads as TGTGCCAGCAGCTTAATACACTCAGGGCAGGGGGCAGATACGCAGTATTTT. Amino acids: CASSLIHSGQGADTQYF. V and J are TRBV7-9 and TRBJ2-3; 7 positions agree with TRBD1. The J segment lost 4 bases and the V segment lost 2 bases, leaving 12 bases of the junction unmatched. Germline CDR1 is SEHNR and CDR2 is FQNEAQ (reference sequence). The CDR3 contains 17 residues.

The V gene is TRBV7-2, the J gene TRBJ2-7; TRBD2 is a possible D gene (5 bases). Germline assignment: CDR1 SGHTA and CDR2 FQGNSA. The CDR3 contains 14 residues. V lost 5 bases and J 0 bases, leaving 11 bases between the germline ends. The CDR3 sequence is CASSTGLSSYEQYF. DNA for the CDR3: TGTGCCAGCAGCACCGGACTGAGCTCCTACGAGCAGTACTTC.

The CDR3 is CASSGPTLNTGELFF. The CDR3 DNA reads as TGTGCCAGCAGCGGACCGACACTTAACACCGGGGAGCTGTTTTTT. The V gene is TRBV9, the J gene TRBJ2-2; D is unclear. V lost 3 bases and J 2 bases, leaving 11 bases between the germline ends. Germline CDR1 reads SGDLS; CDR2 reads YYNGEE. CDR3 length: 15 amino acids.

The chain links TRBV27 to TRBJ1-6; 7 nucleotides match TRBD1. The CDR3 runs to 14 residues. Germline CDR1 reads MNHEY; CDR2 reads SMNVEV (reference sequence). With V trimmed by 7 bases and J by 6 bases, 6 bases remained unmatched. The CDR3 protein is CASTGQATNSPLHF. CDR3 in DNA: TGTGCCAGCACTGGACAGGCAACTAATTCACCCCTCCACTTT.

The CDR3 sequence: CASSQWRDGNTIYF. CDR3 nucleotides: TGTGCCAGCAGCCAGTGGAGGGACGGAAACACCATATATTTT. The chain has TRBV3-1 (or the pseudogene TRBV3-2) and TRBJ1-3; D is perhaps TRBD1 (5 bases). Germline assignment: CDR1 LGHDT and CDR2 YNNKEL (reference sequence). The length of the CDR3 is 14 residues. Trimming removed 3 bases from V and 4 bases from J, with 10 bases in between.